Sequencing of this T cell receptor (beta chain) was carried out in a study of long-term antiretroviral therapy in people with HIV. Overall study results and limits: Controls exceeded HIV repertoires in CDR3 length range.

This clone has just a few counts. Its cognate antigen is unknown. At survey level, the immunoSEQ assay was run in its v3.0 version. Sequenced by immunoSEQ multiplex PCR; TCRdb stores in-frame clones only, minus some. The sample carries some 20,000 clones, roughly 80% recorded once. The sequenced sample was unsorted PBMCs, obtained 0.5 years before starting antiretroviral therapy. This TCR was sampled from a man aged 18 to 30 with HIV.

CDR3 sequence reads: CASSQSRAGGPLEQFF. The CDR3 nucleotides are TGCGCCAGCAGCCAGTCACGAGCGGGAGGGCCGCTTGAGCAGTTCTTC. The rearrangement joins TRBV4-1 to TRBJ2-1; 10 bases map to TRBD2. The CDR3 length is 16 residues. With V trimmed by 3 bases and J by 9 bases, 11 bases remained unmatched. The germline CDR1 and CDR2 sequences are MGHRA and YSYEKL.